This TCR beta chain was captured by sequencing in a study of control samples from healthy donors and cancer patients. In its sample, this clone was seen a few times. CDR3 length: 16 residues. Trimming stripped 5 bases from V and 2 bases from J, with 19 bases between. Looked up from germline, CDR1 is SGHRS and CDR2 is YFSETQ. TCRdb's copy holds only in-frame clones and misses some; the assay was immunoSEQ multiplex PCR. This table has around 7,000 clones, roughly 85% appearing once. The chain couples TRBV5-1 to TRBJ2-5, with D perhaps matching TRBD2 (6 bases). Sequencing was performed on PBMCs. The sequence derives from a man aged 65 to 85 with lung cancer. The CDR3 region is CASSHYSGELQETQYF. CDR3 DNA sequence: TGCGCCAGCAGTCATTATAGCGGAGAACTTCAAGAGACCCAGTACTTC. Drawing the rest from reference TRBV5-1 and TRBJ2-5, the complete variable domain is KAGVTQTPRYLIKTRGQQVTLSCSPISGHRSVSWYQQTPGQGLQFLFEYFSETQRNKGNFPGRFSGRQFSNSRSEMNVSTLELGDSALYLCASSHYSGELQETQYFGPGTRLLVL.